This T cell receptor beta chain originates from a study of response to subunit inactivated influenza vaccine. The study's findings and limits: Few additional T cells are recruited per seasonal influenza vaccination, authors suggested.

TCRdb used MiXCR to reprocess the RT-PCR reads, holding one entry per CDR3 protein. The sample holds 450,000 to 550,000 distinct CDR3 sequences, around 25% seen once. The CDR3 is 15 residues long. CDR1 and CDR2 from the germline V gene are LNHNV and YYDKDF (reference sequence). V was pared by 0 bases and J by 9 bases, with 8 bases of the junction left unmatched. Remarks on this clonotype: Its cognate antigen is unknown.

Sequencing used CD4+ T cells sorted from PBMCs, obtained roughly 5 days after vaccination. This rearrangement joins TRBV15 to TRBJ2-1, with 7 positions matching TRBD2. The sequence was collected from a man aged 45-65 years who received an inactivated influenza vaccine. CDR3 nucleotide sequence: TGTGCCACCAGCAGAGATCAGCGGGGTAATGCTGAGCAGTTCTTC. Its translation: CATSRDQRGNAEQFF.